The T cell receptor beta chain under discussion was sequenced for a study of cytomegalovirus exposure and HLA in healthy donors. About the study: Early on, a data release was issued that held 65 million to 100 million unique TCRs from HLA-typed donors. Study results and caveats: TCR beta sequences numbering 15,000 to 20,000 were associated with HLA alleles at 0.05 false discovery rate in a later analysis.

Primers included in the PCR were 60 Vbeta and 13 Jbeta primers. The assay was immunoSEQ multiplex PCR, and TCRdb's table has in-frame clones only and misses some. The sample consists of 160,000 or so clones, around four fifths of them appearing once. The CDR3 totals 17 residues. Trimming left V 3 bases short and J 1 base short, with 17 bases between. Germline V gene data show CDR1 as LNHDA and CDR2 as SQIVND (reference sequence). This clone occurred a few times. No antigen is known for it. When sampled, the donors appeared nominally healthy, though they likely had unrecorded immune exposures. This rearrangement joins TRBV19 to TRBJ2-3; the D gene is possibly TRBD2 (6 bases). The receptor's source is a young woman in good health and CMV-seronegative. The sequencing input was PBMCs. CDR3 residues: CASSILMGGFGTDTQYF. The CDR3 DNA reads TGTGCCAGTAGTATTCTTATGGGGGGATTCGGCACAGATACGCAGTATTTT. The full variable domain, with the rest looked up from reference TRBV19 and TRBJ2-3, is DGGITQSPKYLFRKEGQNVTLSCEQNLNHDAMYWYRQDPGQGLRLIYYSQIVNDFQKGDIAEGYSVSREKKESFPLTVTSAQKNPTAFYLCASSILMGGFGTDTQYFGPGTRLTVL.